What follows are 10 T cell receptor beta chains derived from one specimen sequenced in a study of response to subunit inactivated influenza vaccine. TCRdb re-analysed the RT-PCR reads in MiXCR, keeping a single row per CDR3 protein. There are around 190,000 distinct CDR3 sequences in the sample; roughly 8.7% occur only once, and 11% lies in the top ten. Sample: non-naive T cells sorted from PBMCs, taken on the day of vaccination. The receptors were sampled from a man aged 50 to 59 who received an inactivated influenza vaccine.

This clonotype came up many times. The chain is built from TRBV5-1 and TRBJ2-1; 12 bases fit TRBD2. V lost 4 bases and J lost 6; bases outside the gene matches: 8. Looked up from germline, CDR1 is SGHRS and CDR2 is YFSETQ. This CDR3 is 16 amino acids long. CDR3 coding DNA: TGCGCCAGCAGCCCATTGACTAGCGGGAGCGGCAATGAGCAGTTCTTC. Translation gives CASSPLTSGSGNEQFF.

Many counts were recorded for this clonotype. The DNA is left out, because the CDR3 cannot be placed on it with certainty; the CDR3 is given as TCRdb lists it. The rearrangement links TRBV15 to TRBJ2-1; TRBD1 is the table's D call and was not checked against the DNA. The CDR3 contains 16 residues when both ends are counted. Germline lookup yields CDR1 LNHNV and CDR2 YYDKDF (reference sequence). Here the CDR3 reads CATSRDKGSGQGEQFF.

The chain joins TRBV24-1 to TRBJ2-3; D is ambiguous. In germline, CDR1 is KGHDR, CDR2 SFDVKD. The CDR3 is made up of 12 amino acids. Between the trimmed V and J ends, which lost 1 base and 10 bases, there was a span of 8 bases. The CDR3 region has the DNA TGTGCCACCAGTGATTTTTCAACTTCGCAGTATTTT. Residues: CATSDFSTSQYF.

This clonotype was counted at least ten times. The chain joins TRBV7-2 to TRBJ2-5; 7 bases are shared with TRBD1. J was trimmed by 4 bases and V by 2 bases; bases with no gene match: 10. The CDR3 sequence is 16 residues long. The germline CDR1 and CDR2 sequences are SGHTA and FQGNSA. CDR3 nucleotide sequence: TGTGCCAGCAGCTTAAGAATAGGGACAGCCGGAGAGACCCAGTACTTC. Translating gives CASSLRIGTAGETQYF.

The table lists this clonotype with many counts. The rearrangement joins TRBV5-1 to TRBJ2-4; perhaps TRBD1 as D (5 bases). The length of the CDR3 is 15 residues. With 0 bases removed from V and 6 bases from J, the gap between germline ends came to 13 bases. CDR1 and CDR2 (germline): SGHRS, YFSETQ. DNA of the CDR3: TGCGCCAGCAGCTTGGAAGTTAGGGGATCAAACATTCAGTACTTC. This codes for CASSLEVRGSNIQYF.

DNA of the CDR3: TGCAGTGCTTCGGGATCGGGACTGTTCCGCTCCTACAATGAGCAGTTCTTC. Its translation: CSASGSGLFRSYNEQFF. This rearrangement joins TRBV20-1 to TRBJ2-1, with D possibly matching TRBD2 (6 bases). The CDR3 has 17 amino acids. Germline V gives CDR1 DFQATT, CDR2 SNEGSKA (reference sequence). With 5 bases removed from V and 0 bases from J, the gap between germline ends came to 20 bases.

The CDR3 reads CASSALQGANTGELFF. The CDR3 coding sequence is TGTGCCAGCAGCGCTCTTCAGGGGGCTAACACCGGGGAGCTGTTTTTT. This chain connects TRBV9 to TRBJ2-2; TRBD1 matches 8 bases. This CDR3 has 16 residues. After removal of 3 bases from V and 2 bases from J, the junction contained 6 bases not matched to a gene. Germline loops: CDR1 SGDLS, CDR2 YYNGEE. Based on the CDR3 plus reference TRBV9 and TRBJ2-2, the full variable domain is DSGVTQTPKHLITATGQRVTLRCSPRSGDLSVYWYQQSLDQGLQFLIQYYNGEERAKGNILERFSAQQFPDLHSELNLSSLELGDSALYFCASSALQGANTGELFFGEGSRLTVL.

The chain joins TRBV4-3 to TRBJ2-7, with 8 bases aligning to TRBD1. The CDR3 is 13 amino acids. J lost 9 bases, V lost 4 bases, and 8 bases had no gene match. Per the germline V gene, CDR1 is LGHNA and CDR2 is YSLEER. The CDR3 nucleotides are TGCGCCAGCAGCCCAGATCAGGGGGCGCGGCAGTACTTC. Protein: CASSPDQGARQYF.

This clonotype came up many times. The chain has TRBV7-9 and TRBJ2-1; D tentatively fits TRBD1 or TRBD2 (5 bases each). Germline CDR1 SEHNR, CDR2 FQNEAQ (reference sequence). The V and J ends lost 5 bases and 0 bases respectively, with 14 bases between them. This CDR3 is built from 16 residues. The CDR3 bases are TGTGCCAGCAGCCCGGTGTGGGGGAGCTCCTACAATGAGCAGTTCTTC. This gives the protein CASSPVWGSSYNEQFF.

The chain combines TRBV2 with TRBJ2-1; 7 positions agree with TRBD1. This CDR3 is built from 11 residues. The germline V gene has CDR1 SNHLY and CDR2 FYNNEI. The junction had 3 bases not matched to a gene; V was cut back by 4 bases and J by 12 bases. This CDR3 is CASSVRQGQFF. For the CDR3, the DNA is TGTGCCAGCAGTGTTCGACAGGGGCAGTTCTTC.